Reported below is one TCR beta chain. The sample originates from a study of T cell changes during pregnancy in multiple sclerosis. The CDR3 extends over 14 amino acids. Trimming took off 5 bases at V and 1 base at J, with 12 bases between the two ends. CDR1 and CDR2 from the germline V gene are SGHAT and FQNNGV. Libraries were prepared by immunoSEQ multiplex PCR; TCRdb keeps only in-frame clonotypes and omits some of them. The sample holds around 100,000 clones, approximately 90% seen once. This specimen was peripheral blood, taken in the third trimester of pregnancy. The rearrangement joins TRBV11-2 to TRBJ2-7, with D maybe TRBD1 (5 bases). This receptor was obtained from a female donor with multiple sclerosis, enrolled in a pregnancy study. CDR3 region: CASSVTQGSYEQYF. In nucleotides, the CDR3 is TGTGCCAGCAGCGTTACCCAGGGATCCTACGAGCAGTACTTC.